Presented here are 2 T cell receptor beta chains from one specimen sequenced in a study of blood T cell repertoires in COVID-19. Sequenced by immunoSEQ multiplex PCR; TCRdb stores in-frame clones only, minus some. The table includes 74,000 or so clones, approximately 89% detected once. The sequenced material came from peripheral blood. The receptors originated from a human donor in a cohort sampled during active COVID-19.

The chain employs TRBV28 and TRBJ1-5; 10 nucleotides agree with TRBD1. Unmatched junction bases numbered 7, after V lost 5 bases and J lost 6 bases. From germline, CDR1 is MDHEN and CDR2 SYDVKM. The CDR3 loop spans 15 amino acids. CDR3 in DNA: TGTGCCAGCAGTATCGACAGGGGGCTCGGTCAGCCCCAGCATTTT. It encodes CASSIDRGLGQPQHF.

This sequence joins TRBV5-6 and TRBJ2-2; D gene uncertain. The CDR3 extends over 13 amino acids. V was pared by 2 bases and J by 6 bases, with 8 bases between. Germline V gene sequence: CDR1 SGHDT, CDR2 YYEEEE. The CDR3 spells CASSFSAAGELFF. CDR3 DNA: TGTGCCAGCAGCTTCAGCGCGGCCGGGGAGCTGTTTTTT.